The rows below give T cell receptor beta chains drawn from one sample of a study of T cells in Graves' hyperthyroidism and ophthalmopathy. MiXCR, applied by TCRdb to the multiplex PCR reads, yields one record per CDR3 protein. The sample records 650,000 to 750,000 distinct CDR3 sequences, roughly 15% being singletons. The sample taken for sequencing was blood. The receptors stem from a woman aged 18-29 years with Graves' hyperthyroidism. The conserved cysteine and the conserved F or W are not part of the CDR3 here. A D gene is named only where the DNA matches it firmly.

D gene	V gene	J gene	CDR3 protein
TRBD1	TRBV6-4	TRBJ2-7	ASSGTGVDEQY
NA	TRBV2	TRBJ2-7	ASRVTVTYEQY
NA	TRBV9	TRBJ2-7	ASSAGDISYEQY
NA	TRBV6-1	TRBJ2-7	ASSEAREYEQY
TRBD1	TRBV7-8	TRBJ1-2	ASSARTGYAYGYT
NA	TRBV13	TRBJ1-1	ASSLAVQNTEAF
NA	TRBV11-2	TRBJ2-2	ASEGFTGELF
TRBD1	TRBV11-2	TRBJ2-5	ASSFKQGDWETQY
NA	TRBV20-1	TRBJ2-3	SARAANTQY
NA	TRBV18	TRBJ2-2	ASSPLVSPGELF
NA	TRBV28	TRBJ1-6	ASSRRLDNSPLH
NA	TRBV24-1	TRBJ2-5	ATSDPRGSEQETQY
NA	TRBV27	TRBJ1-1	ASSFSQMNTEAF
NA	TRBV6-1	TRBJ2-7	ASSSIDRSSYEQY
NA	TRBV28	TRBJ1-2	ASSPQIVDYGYT
NA	TRBV4-1	TRBJ2-2	ASSRLKRAGTGELF